Below, 5 T cell receptor beta chains from the same sample are listed, as sequenced in a study of response to subunit inactivated influenza vaccine. Via MiXCR, TCRdb re-called the RT-PCR reads, giving one row per CDR3 protein. The repertoire consists of hundreds of thousands of distinct CDR3 sequences, with 6% to 9% occurring once and the leading ten covering over 10%. Here the sequenced sample was PBMCs from blood, taken roughly 24 months after vaccination. Source of these receptors: a man aged 45-69 years who received an inactivated influenza vaccine.

There are a few counts of this clonotype. The rearrangement joins TRBV6-2 or TRBV6-3 to TRBJ2-5, with D uncertain. Per the germline V gene, CDR1 is MNHEY and CDR2 is SVGEGT. Trimming cost V 2 bases and J 2 bases, with 15 bases left between them. The CDR3 extends over 16 amino acids. This chain's CDR3 is CASSYTGQHVQETQYF. Here the CDR3 DNA reads TGTGCCAGCAGTTACACGGGCCAGCACGTTCAAGAGACCCAGTACTTC.

The V call is TRBV27, the J call TRBJ2-3; 9 bases line up with TRBD1. This CDR3 region has 13 residues. V shed 8 bases and J 4 bases; nucleotides not matched to a gene: 4. Germline V gene lookup returns CDR1 MNHEY and CDR2 SMNVEV (reference sequence). The CDR3 nucleotides are TGTGCCAGCCGGGACAGGGCTGCAGATACGCAGTATTTT. Its translation is CASRDRAADTQYF.

The chain has TRBV6-2 or TRBV6-3 and TRBJ1-5; no clear D. This CDR3 contains 15 residues. Germline-derived CDR1 and CDR2 are MNHEY and SVGEGT. V was clipped by 6 bases and J by 0 bases, with 12 bases between them. This CDR3 reads CASRESQNSNQPQHF. CDR3 DNA: TGTGCCAGCAGGGAGTCTCAGAATAGCAATCAGCCCCAGCATTTT.

This sequence joins TRBV4-2 and TRBJ2-6, with TRBD2 matching over 13 bases. This CDR3 has 21 residues. The J segment lost 0 bases and the V segment lost 0 bases, leaving 8 bases of the junction unmatched. Germline V CDR1 and CDR2: LGHNA, YNFKEQ. CDR3: CASSQDPRTSGRVSGANVLTF. CDR3 sequence (DNA): TGTGCCAGCAGCCAAGATCCCCGGACTAGCGGGAGAGTCTCTGGGGCCAACGTCCTGACTTTC.

V usage is TRBV12-3 or TRBV12-4 and J usage is TRBJ1-4, with D possibly being TRBD1 (5 bases). The V end was cut by 7 bases, the J end by 5 bases, with 8 bases between. This CDR3 contains 12 residues. CDR3 coding DNA: TGTGCCAGCAACGAGGGGAATGAAAAACTGTTTTTT. Protein sequence: CASNEGNEKLFF.